The 8 T cell receptor beta chains in this list originate from one sample, sequenced in a study of OX40 agonist ivuxolimab in advanced cancers. TCRdb's copy holds only in-frame clones and misses some; the assay was immunoSEQ multiplex PCR. The sample consists of more than 35,000 clones, approximately 80% of them appearing once. The specimen was CD4+ or CD8+ T cells sorted from blood, collected in a trial of the OX40 agonist ivuxolimab. Receptors were obtained from an adult with an advanced solid tumor such as melanoma, head and neck, liver or kidney cancer.

V gene TRBV6-1 combines with J gene TRBJ1-1, with a weak D call TRBD1 (5 bases). V was trimmed by 2 bases and J by 2 bases, leaving 12 bases between them. Looked up from germline, CDR1 is MNHNS and CDR2 is SASEGT. CDR3 length equals 15 residues. This chain's CDR3 is CASSEYFTGNTEAFF. CDR3 DNA sequence: TGTGCCAGCAGTGAATATTTTACAGGTAACACTGAAGCTTTCTTT.

The CDR3 region is CASSPSAGDTDTQYF. The CDR3 DNA reads TGTGCCAGCAGCCCCTCTGCGGGGGACACAGATACGCAGTATTTT. The chain combines TRBV13 with TRBJ2-3; 7 nucleotides align to TRBD2. Germline CDR1 is PRHDT and CDR2 is FYEKMQ (reference sequence). The ends lost 5 bases at V and 2 bases at J; junction bases unmatched: 7. The CDR3 runs to 15 residues.

This clone is labeled medium-sized. V usage is TRBV30 and J usage is TRBJ1-1; maybe TRBD1 (5 bases). CDR3 size: 12 residues. V was cut by 5 bases and J by 11 bases, with 18 bases left in between. Looked up from germline, CDR1 is GTSNPN and CDR2 is SVGIG (reference sequence). The chain's CDR3 is CAWSMLGAGAFF. CDR3 sequence (DNA): TGTGCCTGGTCGATGCTAGGGGCAGGGGCTTTCTTT.

This clone was observed a single time. The V and J genes are TRBV19 and TRBJ1-5, with D perhaps TRBD1 (5 bases). The length of the CDR3 is 15 residues. The V end lost 4 bases, the J end lost 1 base, and 11 bases lay between the germline ends. Looked up from germline, CDR1 is LNHDA and CDR2 is SQIVND (reference sequence). The CDR3 spells CASSRGEMSNQPQHF. The CDR3 bases are TGTGCCAGTAGTAGGGGGGAAATGAGCAATCAGCCCCAGCATTTT.

This clone has only one observation. The chain joins TRBV5-1 to TRBJ1-4; no clear D gene. There are 14 residues in the CDR3. CDR1 and CDR2 (germline): SGHRS, YFSETQ. Trimming shortened V by 0 bases and J by 8 bases, and 11 bases separated the two germline ends. CDR3 sequence (DNA): TGCGCCAGCAGCTTGGGTGGCGTGGGCGAAAAACTGTTTTTT. It encodes CASSLGGVGEKLFF. The full variable domain, its missing parts supplied by reference TRBV5-1 and TRBJ1-4, is KAGVTQTPRYLIKTRGQQVTLSCSPISGHRSVSWYQQTPGQGLQFLFEYFSETQRNKGNFPGRFSGRQFSNSRSEMNVSTLELGDSALYLCASSLGGVGEKLFFGSGTQLSVL.

The gene calls are TRBV7-2 and TRBJ1-3, with 8 nucleotides matching TRBD1. This CDR3 contains 15 residues. CDR1 SGHTA and CDR2 FQGNSA come from the germline V gene. Germline trimming cut 2 bases from V and 3 bases from J; bases unmatched to any gene: 3. CDR3 residues: CASSLQGADGNTIYF. The CDR3 DNA reads as TGTGCCAGCAGCTTACAGGGGGCGGATGGAAACACCATATATTTT.

This sequence joins TRBV6-6 and TRBJ1-6; unclear D gene. The CDR3 has 14 residues. Germline assignment: CDR1 MNHNY and CDR2 SVGAGI (reference sequence). V was trimmed by 0 bases and J by 4 bases, leaving 4 bases between them. The DNA of the CDR3 is TGTGCCAGCAGTTACTCCCTATATAATTCACCCCTCCACTTT. Protein: CASSYSLYNSPLHF.

The chain employs TRBV7-9 and TRBJ1-1; 7 nucleotides match TRBD1. The CDR3 spans 13 residues. From germline, CDR1 is SEHNR and CDR2 FQNEAQ (reference sequence). V shed 8 bases and J 0 bases; nucleotides not matched to a gene: 3. The CDR3 protein is CASGGQLNTEAFF. The CDR3 DNA reads as TGTGCCAGCGGGGGACAGTTGAACACTGAAGCTTTCTTT.